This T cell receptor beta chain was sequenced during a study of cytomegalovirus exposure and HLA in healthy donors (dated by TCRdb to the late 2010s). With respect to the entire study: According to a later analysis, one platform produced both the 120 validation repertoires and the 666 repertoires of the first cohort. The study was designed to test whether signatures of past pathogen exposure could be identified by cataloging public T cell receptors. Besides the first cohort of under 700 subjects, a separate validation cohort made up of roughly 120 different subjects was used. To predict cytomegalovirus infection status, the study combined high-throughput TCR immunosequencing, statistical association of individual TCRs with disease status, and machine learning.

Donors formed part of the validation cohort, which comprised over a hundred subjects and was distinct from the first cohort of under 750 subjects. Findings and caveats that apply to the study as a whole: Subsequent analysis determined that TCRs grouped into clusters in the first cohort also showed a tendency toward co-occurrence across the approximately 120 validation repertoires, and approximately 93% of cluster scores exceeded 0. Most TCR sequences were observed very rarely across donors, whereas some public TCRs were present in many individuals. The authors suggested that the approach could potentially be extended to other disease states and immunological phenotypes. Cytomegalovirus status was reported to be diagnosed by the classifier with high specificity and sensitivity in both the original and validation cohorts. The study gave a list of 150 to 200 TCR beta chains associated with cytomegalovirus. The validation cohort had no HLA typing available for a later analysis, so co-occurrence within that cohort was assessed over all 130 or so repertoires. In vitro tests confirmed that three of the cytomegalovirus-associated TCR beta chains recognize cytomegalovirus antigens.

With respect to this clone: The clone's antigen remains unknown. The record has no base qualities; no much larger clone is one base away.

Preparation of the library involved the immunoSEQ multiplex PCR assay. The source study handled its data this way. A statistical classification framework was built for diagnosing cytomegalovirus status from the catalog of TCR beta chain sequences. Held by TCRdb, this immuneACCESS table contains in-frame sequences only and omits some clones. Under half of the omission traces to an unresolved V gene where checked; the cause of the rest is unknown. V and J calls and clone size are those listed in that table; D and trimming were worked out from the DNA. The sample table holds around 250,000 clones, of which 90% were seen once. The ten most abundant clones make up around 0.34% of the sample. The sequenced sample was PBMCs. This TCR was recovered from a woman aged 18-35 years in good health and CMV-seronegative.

The nucleotides are TGTGCCAGCAGCGTAGAACAGGGTTCCTACGAGCAGTACTTC. Its product reads: CASSVEQGSYEQYF. Recombination connected TRBV9 to TRBJ2-7, with TRBD1 perhaps the D gene, on 6 matching bases. The CDR3 starts with the cysteine, ends with the phenylalanine, and has 14 residues. Only the CDR3 DNA is retained, 42 bases long and in frame from the first base. A distance of 8 bases separates the germline ends of V and J, which lose 0 bases and 1 base respectively. CDR1 and CDR2, looked up from the germline V gene, are SGDLS and YYNGEE.